These 3 T cell receptor beta chains were all obtained from the same sample, sequenced in a study of blood T cell repertoires in COVID-19. TCRdb's copy holds only in-frame clones and misses some; the assay was immunoSEQ multiplex PCR. The data contain tens of thousands of clones, almost 90% of them singletons. Sequencing was performed on peripheral blood. Every receptor here comes from a human donor in a cohort sampled during active COVID-19.

The V call is TRBV9, the J call TRBJ2-3; possible D gene TRBD2, 6 bases. The ends were cut back, 1 base at V and 4 bases at J, with 13 bases in the middle. Germline CDR1 SGDLS, CDR2 YYNGEE. CDR3 length: 15 amino acids. In nucleotides, the CDR3 is TGTGCCAGCAGCGTATCCGGGGGACGGGCAGATACGCAGTATTTT. Translated: CASSVSGGRADTQYF. Complete variable domain (other parts from reference TRBV9 and TRBJ2-3): DSGVTQTPKHLITATGQRVTLRCSPRSGDLSVYWYQQSLDQGLQFLIQYYNGEERAKGNILERFSAQQFPDLHSELNLSSLELGDSALYFCASSVSGGRADTQYFGPGTRLTVL.

The chain couples TRBV6-2 or TRBV6-3 to TRBJ2-7; 9 positions match TRBD1. The germline V gene has CDR1 MNHEY and CDR2 SVGEGT. The CDR3 loop spans 15 amino acids. Losses at the gene ends were 5 bases for V and 2 bases for J; bases not matched to a gene: 7. The CDR3 is CASSAPGTGTYEQYF. The CDR3 DNA is TGTGCCAGCAGTGCTCCCGGGACAGGGACCTACGAGCAGTACTTC.

The chain recombines TRBV11-2 with TRBJ1-2, with 9 bases aligning to TRBD1. Germline CDR1 SGHAT, CDR2 FQNNGV. V dropped 5 bases and J dropped 8; count of bases not matched to a gene: 9. The CDR3 length is 14 residues. Here the CDR3 DNA reads TGTGCCAGCAGCCACACCGGGACAGGGTTGGGCTACACCTTC. Amino acids: CASSHTGTGLGYTF.